The rows below give T cell receptor beta chains drawn from one sample of a study of blood T cell repertoires in COVID-19. The data were produced by immunoSEQ multiplex PCR, yet TCRdb's version contains in-frame clones alone and is incomplete. This table holds around 170,000 clones, 84% found once. Sequenced material: peripheral blood. The receptors derive from a man between 18 and 29 years old with active or convalescent COVID-19. Both conserved end residues are part of each CDR3. A D gene is named only where the DNA matches it firmly. Only some rows state a clone size, as once, few, many or a class for expanded clones.

v_gene: TRBV6-6; abundance: .; j_gene: TRBJ2-3; d_gene: .; CDR3aa: CASSYESTDTQYF; CDR3nt: TGTGCCAGCAGTTACGAGAGCACAGATACGCAGTATTTT
v_gene: TRBV6-5; abundance: few; j_gene: TRBJ2-3; d_gene: .; CDR3aa: CASRTTGSTDTQYF; CDR3nt: TGTGCCAGCAGAACGACAGGATCCACAGATACGCAGTATTTT
v_gene: TRBV6-1; abundance: .; j_gene: TRBJ2-3; d_gene: .; CDR3aa: CASSARQRPTGDTQYF; CDR3nt: TGTGCCAGCAGTGCCCGACAGCGACCGACCGGAGATACGCAGTATTTT
v_gene: TRBV29-1; abundance: .; j_gene: TRBJ1-1; d_gene: .; CDR3aa: CSGTLNTEAFF; CDR3nt: TGCAGCGGGACATTGAACACTGAAGCTTTCTTT
v_gene: TRBV19; abundance: .; j_gene: TRBJ2-3; d_gene: TRBD1; CDR3aa: CASSRTGATDTQYF; CDR3nt: TGTGCCAGTAGTAGGACAGGGGCCACAGATACGCAGTATTTT
v_gene: TRBV6-2/TRBV6-3; abundance: .; j_gene: TRBJ2-1; d_gene: TRBD2; CDR3aa: CASSPLAAGLGYPDEQFF; CDR3nt: TGTGCCAGCAGTCCACTTGCGGCCGGACTAGGGTACCCGGATGAGCAGTTCTTC
v_gene: TRBV6-5; abundance: .; j_gene: TRBJ1-2; d_gene: .; CDR3aa: CASRGSGYGYTF; CDR3nt: TGTGCCAGCAGGGGTTCGGGCTATGGCTACACCTTC
v_gene: TRBV12-3/TRBV12-4; abundance: .; j_gene: TRBJ2-5; d_gene: .; CDR3aa: CASRPTGQETQYF; CDR3nt: TGTGCCAGCAGGCCAACAGGGCAAGAGACCCAGTACTTC
v_gene: TRBV7-8; abundance: .; j_gene: TRBJ1-2; d_gene: .; CDR3aa: CASSSQIDRSYGYTF; CDR3nt: TGTGCCAGCAGCTCACAAATAGACAGATCCTATGGCTACACCTTC
v_gene: TRBV7-2; abundance: once; j_gene: TRBJ1-6; d_gene: .; CDR3aa: CASSSSAGPSPLHF; CDR3nt: TGTGCCAGCAGCTCGAGCGCGGGGCCTTCACCCCTCCACTTT